Sequencing of this TCR beta chain was carried out in a study of vaccination and CD4 T cells after COVID-19. The overall study: The cells were exposed to overlapping spike peptides originating from SARS-CoV-2, HCoV-NL63, HCoV-OC43 and HCoV-229E for stimulation.

As regards this clonotype: Its antigen is not known.

Study-level results: Convalescent patients had a median about 90% of post-vaccine SARS-CoV-2-reactive clones that were detected only after vaccination, not before it. Going from 21 to 38, median SARS-CoV-2-reactive clonotypes did not rise significantly.

Treatment described: roughly ten-day PBMC culture with coronavirus spike peptide pools or control peptides (ViraFEST assay). A half-volume replacement of the medium with fresh IL-2 medium was performed on days 3 and 7. An Oncomine TCR Beta short-read assay was used to sequence the DNA from cultured CD4+ T cells. TCRdb recomputed calls from the PCR reads with MiXCR, one row per CDR3 protein. The table lists about 20,000 distinct CDR3 sequences, approximately 70% of them singletons. The germline V and J ends were trimmed by 5 bases and 4 bases, with 14 bases remaining between them. The CDR3 extends over 14 amino acids. CDR1 and CDR2 (germline): SGHAT, FQNNGV.

Material for sequencing was CD4+ T cells from blood, cultured in vitro. The chain recombines TRBV11-2 with TRBJ2-5, with D unclear. The source of this sequence is a human donor who had recovered from COVID-19. CDR3 nucleotide sequence: TGTGCCAGCAGCGTTCCAGGACGGAGAGAGACCCAGTACTTC. It translates to CASSVPGRRETQYF.